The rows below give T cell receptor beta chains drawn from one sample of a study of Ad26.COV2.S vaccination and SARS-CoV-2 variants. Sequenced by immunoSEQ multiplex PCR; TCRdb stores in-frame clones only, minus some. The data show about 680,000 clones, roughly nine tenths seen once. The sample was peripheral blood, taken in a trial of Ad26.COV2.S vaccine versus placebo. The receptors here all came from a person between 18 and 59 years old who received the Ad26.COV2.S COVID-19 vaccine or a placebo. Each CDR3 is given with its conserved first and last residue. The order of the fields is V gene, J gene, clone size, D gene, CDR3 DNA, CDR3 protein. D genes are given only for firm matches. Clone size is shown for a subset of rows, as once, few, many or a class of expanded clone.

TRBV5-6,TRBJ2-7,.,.,TGTGCCAGCAGCGGGACGTACTACGGGGCTCCCTACGAGCAGTACTTC,CASSGTYYGAPYEQYF
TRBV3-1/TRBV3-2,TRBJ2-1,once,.,TGTGCCAGCAGCCCCATTTCGATTGGGGACGAGCAGTTCTTC,CASSPISIGDEQFF
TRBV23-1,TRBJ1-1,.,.,TGCGCCAGCAGTCAGCCCCGGGGGTATCTTCGAGCTTTCTTT,CASSQPRGYLRAFF
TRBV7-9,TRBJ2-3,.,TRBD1,TGTGCCAGCAGCTTACCCCAGGCAGGGGGAGGCACAGATACGCAGTATTTT,CASSLPQAGGGTDTQYF
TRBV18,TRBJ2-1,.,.,TGTGCCAGCTCACGACCCGGCGGGGACAATGAGCAGTTCTTC,CASSRPGGDNEQFF
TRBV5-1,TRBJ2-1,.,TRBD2,TGCGCCAGCAGCCCTCACGTACTAGCGGGGGGCTACAATGAGCAGTTCTTC,CASSPHVLAGGYNEQFF
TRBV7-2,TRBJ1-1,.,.,TGTGCCAGCAGCCTAGGGGCGAACACTGAAGCTTTCTTT,CASSLGANTEAFF
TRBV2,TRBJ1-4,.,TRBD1,TGTGCCAGCAGATATACAGGGGGCGAGGGTGAAAAACTGTTTTTT,CASRYTGGEGEKLFF
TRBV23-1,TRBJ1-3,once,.,TGCGCCAGCAGTCAATCTCCAGGGCTAACGGGAAACACCATATATTTT,CASSQSPGLTGNTIYF
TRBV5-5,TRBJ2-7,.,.,TGTGCCAGCAGCTTGGTCAGCCAGACCCGTTCACGGCAGTACTTC,CASSLVSQTRSRQYF
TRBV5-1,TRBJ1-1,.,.,TGCGCCAGCAGCTTGATCCAGGACACTGAAGCTTTCTTT,CASSLIQDTEAFF
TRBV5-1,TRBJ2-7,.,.,TGCGCCAGCAGCCCCCCGGGGCGGGTCGAGCAGTACTTC,CASSPPGRVEQYF
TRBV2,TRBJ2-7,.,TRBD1,TGTGCCAGCAGTGAAGGGGACAGGGGGCGCGACGAGCAGTACTTC,CASSEGDRGRDEQYF
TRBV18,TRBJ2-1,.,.,TGTGCCAGCTCACCTTCCGGCTCCAATGAGCAGTTCTTC,CASSPSGSNEQFF
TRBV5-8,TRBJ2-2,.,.,TGTGCCAGCTTTGACCTGCTTCTCGACCCCTCCGCCGGGGAGCTGTTTTTT,CASFDLLLDPSAGELFF
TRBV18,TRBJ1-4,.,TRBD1,TGTGCCAGCTCTCCTGGGACAGTCCTTGAAAAACTGTTTTTT,CASSPGTVLEKLFF
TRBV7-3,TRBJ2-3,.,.,TGTGCCAGCAGCCAACACGGGGGGCCCACAGATACGCAGTATTTT,CASSQHGGPTDTQYF
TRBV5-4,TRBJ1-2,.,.,TGTGCCAGCAGCTTGGCCGTTCAGGGCGGTAGGTATGGCTACACCTTC,CASSLAVQGGRYGYTF
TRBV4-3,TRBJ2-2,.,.,TGCGCCAGCAGCCAAGTAGAGTGGGGGGGGGAGCTGTTTTTT,CASSQVEWGGELFF
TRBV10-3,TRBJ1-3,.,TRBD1,TGTGCCATCAGTGACCCCGGGACAGGGAAGAACACCATATATTTT,CAISDPGTGKNTIYF
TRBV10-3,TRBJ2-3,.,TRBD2,TGTGCCATCAGTGAGTATCGGACTAGCGGGGGGGCAGGAGATACGCAGTATTTT,CAISEYRTSGGAGDTQYF
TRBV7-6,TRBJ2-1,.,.,TGTGCCAGCAGTCCTCGGGGGCCCAGGGGAGATTACAATGAGCAGTTCTTC,CASSPRGPRGDYNEQFF
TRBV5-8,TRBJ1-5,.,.,TGTGCCAGCAGCTCCGGGACAACCGGCAATCAGCCCCAGCATTTT,CASSSGTTGNQPQHF
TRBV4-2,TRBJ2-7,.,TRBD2,TGTGCCAGCAGCCAAGTCCCGAGCGGGGAGCTGGAGCAGTACTTC,CASSQVPSGELEQYF
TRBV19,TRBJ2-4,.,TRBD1,TGTGCCAGTAATCCGCAGACAGGGGGCCAAAACATTCAGTACTTC,CASNPQTGGQNIQYF
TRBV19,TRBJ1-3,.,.,TGTGCCAGTAGTACGAGACAGCAGGGAAACACCATATATTTT,CASSTRQQGNTIYF
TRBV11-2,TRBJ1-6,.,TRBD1,TGTGCCAGCAGCCTTATTTGGACAGGGGGTAATTCACCCCTCCACTTT,CASSLIWTGGNSPLHF
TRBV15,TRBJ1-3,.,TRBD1,TGTGCCACCAGCAGTGCAGGGGGCTCTGGAAACACCATATATTTT,CATSSAGGSGNTIYF
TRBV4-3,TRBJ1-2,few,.,TGCGCCAGGGGCTGGGGGCATGGCTACACCTTC,CARGWGHGYTF
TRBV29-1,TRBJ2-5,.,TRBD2,TGCAGCGTTGACAGCTTAGCGGGGCCGTTTAAAGAGACCCAGTACTTC,CSVDSLAGPFKETQYF
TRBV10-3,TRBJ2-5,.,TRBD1,TGTGCCATCAGTGAGTCGACAGGGGCACCGGGGACCCAGTACTTC,CAISESTGAPGTQYF
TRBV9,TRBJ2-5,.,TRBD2,TGTGCCAGCAGCGTCCTGGGGGGGCAAGAGACCCAGTACTTC,CASSVLGGQETQYF
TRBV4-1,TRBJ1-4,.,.,TGCGCCAGCAGCCGACCTTCGGGCGGGACTAATGAAAAACTGTTTTTT,CASSRPSGGTNEKLFF
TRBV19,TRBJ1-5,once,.,TGTGCCAGTAGTATAGATCTCGGAACCGCGGCCCAGCCCCAGCATTTT,CASSIDLGTAAQPQHF
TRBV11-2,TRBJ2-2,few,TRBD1,TGTGCCAGCAGCTTAGGACAGGGCACCGGGGAGCTGTTTTTT,CASSLGQGTGELFF
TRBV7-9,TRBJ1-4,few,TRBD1,TGTGCCAGCAGCCTCGTCGGGACAGGGGTTGAAAAACTGTTTTTT,CASSLVGTGVEKLFF
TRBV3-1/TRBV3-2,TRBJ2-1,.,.,TGTGCCAGCAGCCAAACTCCGGGGGAGCATGAGCAGTTCTTC,CASSQTPGEHEQFF
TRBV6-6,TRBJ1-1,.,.,TGTGCCAGCACCACATGGACCGCGTCGCACACTGAAGCTTTCTTT,CASTTWTASHTEAFF
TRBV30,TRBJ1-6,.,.,TGTGCCTGGAGTCCGGACGGAGATAATTCACCCCTCCACTTT,CAWSPDGDNSPLHF
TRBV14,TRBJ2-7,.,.,TGTGCCAGCAGCCAAGGCATAGGGACCTACGAGCAGTACTTC,CASSQGIGTYEQYF
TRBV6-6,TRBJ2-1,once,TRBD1,TGTGCCAGCAGAGGACAGGGGGGAGGGTACAATGAGCAGTTCTTC,CASRGQGGGYNEQFF
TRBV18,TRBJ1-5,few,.,TGTGCCAGCTCGCCTCAGTCAAATAGCAATCAGCCCCAGCATTTT,CASSPQSNSNQPQHF
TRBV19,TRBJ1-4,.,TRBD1,TGTGCCACCAGGGGGCTCGGTGGTGAAAAACTGTTTTTT,CATRGLGGEKLFF
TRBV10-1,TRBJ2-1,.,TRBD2,TGCGCCAGCAGTAAACTAGCGGACTACAATGAGCAGTTCTTC,CASSKLADYNEQFF
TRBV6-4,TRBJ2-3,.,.,TGTGCCAGCAGTGAACGGGGAAAAGATACGCAGTATTTT,CASSERGKDTQYF
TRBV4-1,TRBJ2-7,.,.,TGCGCCAGCAGCCAGCCTGGACCGGGAATTACCTACGAGCAGTACTTC,CASSQPGPGITYEQYF
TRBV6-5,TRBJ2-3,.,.,TGTGCCAGCAGCCCAGACGGGGGAGGAGATACGCAGTATTTT,CASSPDGGGDTQYF
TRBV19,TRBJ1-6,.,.,TGTGCCAGTAGTATGGCAGGATATAATTCACCCCTCCACTTT,CASSMAGYNSPLHF
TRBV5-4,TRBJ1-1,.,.,TGTGCCAGCAGCTCCTGGGGGGGAAGCACTGAAGCTTTCTTT,CASSSWGGSTEAFF
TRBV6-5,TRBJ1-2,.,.,TGTGCCAGCAGTCGGACAGACGGGAGCTATGGCTACACCTTC,CASSRTDGSYGYTF
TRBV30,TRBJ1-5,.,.,TGTGCCTGGAACACGGGAAATCAGCCCCAGCATTTT,CAWNTGNQPQHF
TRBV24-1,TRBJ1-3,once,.,TGTGCCACCAGTGAGGCGGGCGCTGGAAACACCATATATTTT,CATSEAGAGNTIYF